This entry describes one T cell receptor beta chain. Its recognized antigen is unknown. The sample comes from a study of cytomegalovirus exposure and HLA in healthy donors listed by TCRdb under 2017. For the study in its entirety: An earlier analysis of several hundred of the donors reported 250 to 350 Gb of sequence data and 117 million unique TCR beta sequences from 150 million to 200 million T cells. An early release covering roughly 640 HLA-typed donors comprised about 300 gigabases of sequencing data and some 79 million unique TCR sequences. Among the roughly 370 genotyped donors, about 83% belonged to the genetic ancestry cluster associated with self-reported Caucasian donors. The study was designed to test whether signatures of past pathogen exposure could be identified by cataloging public T cell receptors. The study profiled the T cell repertoires of hundreds of subjects by immunosequencing and related them to cytomegalovirus serostatus. A separate validation cohort of over a hundred different subjects was used in addition to the roughly 670-subject first cohort. To predict cytomegalovirus infection status, the study brought together high-throughput TCR immunosequencing, statistical association of individual TCRs with disease status, and machine learning. A later analysis re-examined previously published TCR beta repertoires from just over 650 donors and added high-resolution HLA genotyping to investigate patterns of TCR occurrence. In the later analysis, no new phenotypic data were used to find candidate immune exposures; instead, reliance was placed on TCR beta sequences and their occurrence across donors. To decide whether each TCR beta V gene segment behaved as functional or pseudogenic, an earlier analysis of some 600 of the donors relied on high-throughput TCR beta sequencing. Donor age, sex, ethnicity and CMV serostatus were collected together with the repertoire data. Genome-wide SNP genotypes for about three fifths of the roughly 700 donors were used in a later genetic analysis, which treated that subset as a discovery cohort. Every discovery cohort repertoire had been produced on one sequencing platform. HLA typing covered class I and class II loci at four-digit resolution. The number of typed donors differed by locus: about 629-640 for A, B, C, DRB1 and DQB1; 522 for DQA1; 600 to 610 for DPA1; and around 470 for DPB1. Five DR-DQ haplotypes were handled as single units for association and clustering because linkage in the cohort was strong. Among almost 400 genotyped donors of the cohort, an average of about 240,000 unique TCR beta nucleotide sequences were sequenced per donor, around 20% of them non-productive.

The CDR3 contains 15 residues, cysteine and phenylalanine counted. The kept DNA is CDR3 alone, 45 bases in frame from the first base. The germline V gene encodes CDR1 ENHRY and CDR2 SYGVKD. V has 3 bases trimmed and J has 1 base trimmed; junction bases matching no gene number 6. The library was made by the immunoSEQ multiplex PCR assay. The multiplex PCR relied on a mix of 60 forward primers for TCR Vbeta segments and 13 reverse primers for TCR Jbeta segments. The CDR3 region of rearranged TCR beta genes was amplified from genomic DNA with a multiplex PCR assay. On the Illumina HiSeq System, the amplified TCR beta libraries were sequenced as 87-base-pair reads. The authors' pipeline ran thus. In a later analysis, 77 million or so unique TCR beta chains were counted across the 650 to 700 repertoires, and approximately 11 million of these chains were shared by at least two donors. A nearest-neighbor algorithm error-corrected the raw reads and collapsed the reads into unique sequences, merging closely related sequences to remove PCR and sequencing errors. CDR3 sequences were aligned to IMGT reference sequences to assign V, D and J gene segments. For a sequence to be retained, a match of at least six nucleotides to both a V gene segment and a J gene segment was required. Rearrangements were classified as productive when the CDR3 lacked stop codons and remained in frame with V and J, and all other rearrangements were classified as non-productive. CDR3 was defined according to IMGT convention as the region running from the second conserved V-encoded cysteine to the conserved J-encoded phenylalanine. The earlier analysis of approximately 500 of the donors excluded sequences that lacked an unambiguous match to a single V gene segment. An earlier analysis of just under 600 of the donors called V segments functional above 56.7% productive rearrangements and segregating when the between-donor standard deviation exceeded 5%. A statistical classification framework was built to diagnose cytomegalovirus status from the catalog of TCR beta chain sequences. In a later analysis, V and J genes were assigned by comparing TCR nucleotide sequences against IMGT/GENE-DB human TR gene sequences. A later analysis assigned CDR3 sequences and most-parsimonious VDJ recombination scenarios with the TCRdist pipeline. In a later analysis, every TCR beta chain was defined by the combination of its CDR3 amino acid sequence and its V-gene family, and reads without a unique V-gene family were dropped. A later analysis removed several hundred highly shared, low-generation-probability nucleotide sequences to deal with suspected cross-contamination and a sequencing artifact. For each public chain, a later analysis derived a clonal expansion index from normalized ranks of inferred template counts within each repertoire. Generation probabilities in a later analysis came from a VDJ recombination model fitted to out-of-frame rearrangements, and those results were checked against IGoR. In a later analysis, hypergeometric tests were used to score TCR-TCR, TCR-HLA and TCR-CMV co-occurrence, with a repertoire-size bias correction applied to TCR pairs. False discovery rates were estimated in a later analysis by permuting HLA or CMV assignments 20 times. In a later analysis, co-occurring TCRs were grouped using DBSCAN, with TCRdist sequence similarity added in when clustering inside HLA-allele-positive subsets. Repertoires with fewer than 30,000 or more than 120,000 public chains, plus five repertoires with anomalous nucleotide sharing, were excluded from co-occurrence clustering. TCRdb obtained this table from immuneACCESS and retained in-frame rearrangements with V and J assigned. These tables miss some clones; where compared with another copy, unresolved V genes account for less than half of the shortfall, and the remainder is unexplained. V and J calls plus clone size are reproduced from that table; the DNA served to infer D and trimming. The sample's own table lists 220,000 or so clones. The top ten clones comprise about 1% of the sample.

Results and caveats for the whole study, not just this receptor: A later genetic analysis associated a missense DCLRE1C variant with V-gene and J-gene trimming of TCR beta chains, and an independent cohort replicated the association. Specific HLA alleles were associated with 18,000 or so TCR beta sequences at a false discovery rate of 0.05 in a later analysis. The study gave a list of some 150 TCR beta chains associated with cytomegalovirus. In a later analysis, HLA-associated TCR beta chains showed more clonal expansion and lower generation probabilities than non-associated chains that were equally common. The authors suggested that the approach could potentially be extended to other disease states and immunological phenotypes. According to a later analysis, parvovirus B19, influenza, CMV and Epstein-Barr virus appeared linked to several top co-occurrence clusters. A further reported finding was that TCR beta sequences accurately predicted the HLA-A and HLA-B alleles for most subjects in the first cohort. Over 15 rarely observed V segments, including chromosome 9 orphons, were excluded from the earlier analysis of approximately 600 of the donors because counts were too low. According to a later analysis, most CMV-associated TCR beta chains appeared to be HLA-restricted, and the HLA associations seemed to be driven largely by CMV exposure. Because some donors lacked HLA typing at each locus, the association tests relied only on the typed subset. When HLA alleles, especially DR and DQ, strongly co-occurred, attributing TCR associations to individual alleles was difficult. Most TCR sequences were observed very rarely across donors, whereas some public TCRs were present in many individuals. A group of highly shared sequence variants was considered likely to be a technical artifact of the sequencing pipeline. Some IMGT-functional V segments, including TRBV6-2 and TRBV6-3, could not be told apart with the 87-base-pair reads, so those segments were excluded. The cohort was sequenced for TCR beta chains only, and without alpha or paired-chain data the features that could be detected were limited. Roughly uniform sequencing depth across donors was assumed in presence/absence analyses, although this assumption may not hold. In vitro tests confirmed that a few of the cytomegalovirus-associated TCR beta chains recognize cytomegalovirus antigens. In a later genetic analysis, fewer N-insertions in productive TCRs were reported among donors in an Asian-associated ancestry cluster than the approximately 710-donor mean. Linkage disequilibrium might explain the correlated functional status among segregating V segments, but an unknown experimental factor could not be excluded. Broadly in line with IMGT annotations, most TCR beta V segments showed up in productive rearrangements about 90% or about 30% of the time in an earlier analysis of under 700 of the donors. CMV serostatus was the only immune exposure information available for the cohort. In both the original and validation cohorts, the classifier was reported to diagnose cytomegalovirus status with high specificity and sensitivity. In a later analysis, TCR association rates were found to vary across HLA loci, with the most associated TCRs seen for DRB1 alleles and the fewest for HLA-C alleles.

The cohort was made up of hundreds of healthy bone marrow donors. All cohort members were sampled while nominally healthy, although unrecorded immune exposures were likely present. The donor tested CMV seropositive and was one of the 289 seropositive cohort members. Every donor gave a peripheral blood sample, and the peripheral blood mononuclear cells from that sample were used for TCR beta sequencing. The Qiagen DNeasy Blood Extraction Kit was used to extract genomic DNA from the blood cell samples. The chain is encoded by TRBV10-3 joined to TRBJ2-7, with 7 bases matching TRBD2. The source material was PBMCs. This clonotype originated in a girl aged 2 to 10 in good health and CMV-seropositive. The DNA reads TGTGCCATCAGTGAAAAACTAGCGACATCCTACGAGCAGTACTTC. It is translated as CAISEKLATSYEQYF.